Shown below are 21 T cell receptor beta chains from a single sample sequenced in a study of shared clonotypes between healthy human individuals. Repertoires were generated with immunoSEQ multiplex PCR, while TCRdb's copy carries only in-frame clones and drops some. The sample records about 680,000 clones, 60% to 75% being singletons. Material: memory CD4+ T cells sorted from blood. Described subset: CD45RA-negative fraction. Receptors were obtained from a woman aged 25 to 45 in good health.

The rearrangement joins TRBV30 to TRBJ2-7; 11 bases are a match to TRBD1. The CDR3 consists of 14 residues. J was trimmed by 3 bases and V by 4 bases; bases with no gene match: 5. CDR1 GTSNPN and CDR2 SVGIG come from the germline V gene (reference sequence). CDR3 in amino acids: CAWNTGTGGYEQYF. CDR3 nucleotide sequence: TGTGCCTGGAATACCGGGACAGGGGGCTACGAGCAGTACTTC.

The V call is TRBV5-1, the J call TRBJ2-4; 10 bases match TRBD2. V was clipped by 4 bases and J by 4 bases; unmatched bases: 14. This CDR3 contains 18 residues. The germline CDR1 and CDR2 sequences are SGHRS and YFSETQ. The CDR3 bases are TGCGCCAGCAGCCCCAGGGCGCCTAGCGGGAGTTTAAAAAACATTCAGTACTTC. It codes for CASSPRAPSGSLKNIQYF.

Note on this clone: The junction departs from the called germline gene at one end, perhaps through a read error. CDR3 nucleotides: TGTGCCAGCACTTTACGGGACCCACAACTACTACCTGGGGTAAATCAGTACTTC. This sequence encodes CASTLRDPQLLPGVNQYF. The J gene is TRBJ2-7, the V gene TRBV27; D may be TRBD1 or TRBD2 (5 bases each). This CDR3 contains 18 residues. CDR1 and CDR2 from the germline V gene are MNHEY and SMNVEV (reference sequence).

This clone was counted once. The CDR3, as DNA: TGTGCCAGCAGCTTAGCACATACTAGGACCGATACTTTC. It translates to CASSLAHTRTDTF. The rearrangement links TRBV5-4 to TRBJ2-6; tentative D call: TRBD2 (5 bases). Germline V gene data show CDR1 as SGHNT and CDR2 as YYREEE (reference sequence). The CDR3 has 13 amino acids. The germline V and J ends were trimmed by 2 bases and 19 bases, with 19 bases remaining between them.

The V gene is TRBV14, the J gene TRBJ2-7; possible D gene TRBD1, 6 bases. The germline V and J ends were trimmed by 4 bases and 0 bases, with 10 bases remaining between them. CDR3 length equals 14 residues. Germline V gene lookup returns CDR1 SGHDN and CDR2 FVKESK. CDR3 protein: CASSLRTVSYEQYF. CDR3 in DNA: TGTGCCAGCAGCCTCCGGACAGTCTCCTACGAGCAGTACTTC.

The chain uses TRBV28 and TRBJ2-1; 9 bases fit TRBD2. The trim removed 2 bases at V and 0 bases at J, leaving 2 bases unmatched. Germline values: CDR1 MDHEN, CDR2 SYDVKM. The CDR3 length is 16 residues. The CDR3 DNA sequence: TGTGCCAGCAGTTTAAGTAGCGGGAGCTCCTACAATGAGCAGTTCTTC. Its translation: CASSLSSGSSYNEQFF.

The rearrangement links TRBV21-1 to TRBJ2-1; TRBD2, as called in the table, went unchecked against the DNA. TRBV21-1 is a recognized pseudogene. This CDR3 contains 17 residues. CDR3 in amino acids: CASSTPNSGRNINEQFF. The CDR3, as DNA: TGTGCCAGCAGCACCCCTAATAGCGGGAGGAATATTAATGAGCAGTTCTTC.

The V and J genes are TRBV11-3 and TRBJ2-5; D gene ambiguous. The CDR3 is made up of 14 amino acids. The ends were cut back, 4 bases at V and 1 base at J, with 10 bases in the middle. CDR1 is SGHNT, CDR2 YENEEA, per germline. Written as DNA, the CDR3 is TGTGCCAGCAGCTCAACGGGTGTCCAAGAGACCCAGTACTTC. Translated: CASSSTGVQETQYF.

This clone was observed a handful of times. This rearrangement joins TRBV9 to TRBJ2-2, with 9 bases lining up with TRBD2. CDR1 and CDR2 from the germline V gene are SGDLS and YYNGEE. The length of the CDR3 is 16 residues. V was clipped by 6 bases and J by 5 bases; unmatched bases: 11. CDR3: CASKISGSIGTGELFF. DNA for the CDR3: TGTGCCAGCAAGATTAGCGGGAGTATAGGGACCGGGGAGCTGTTTTTT.

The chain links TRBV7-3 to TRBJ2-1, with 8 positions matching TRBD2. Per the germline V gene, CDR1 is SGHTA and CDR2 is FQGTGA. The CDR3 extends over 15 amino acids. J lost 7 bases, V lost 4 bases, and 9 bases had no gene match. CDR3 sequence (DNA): TGTGCCAGCAGCTCAACCTCCGGGACTAGTAATGAGCAGTTCTTC. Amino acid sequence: CASSSTSGTSNEQFF.

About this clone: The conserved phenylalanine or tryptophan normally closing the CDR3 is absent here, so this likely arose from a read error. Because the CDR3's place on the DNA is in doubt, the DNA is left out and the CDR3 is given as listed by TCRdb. The CDR3 is CASSFMSRVLR. V is TRBV28 and J is TRBJ2-7; TRBD2, the table's D call, lacks a check against the DNA. Germline assignment: CDR1 MDHEN and CDR2 SYDVKM. The CDR3 spans 11 residues, counting both ends.

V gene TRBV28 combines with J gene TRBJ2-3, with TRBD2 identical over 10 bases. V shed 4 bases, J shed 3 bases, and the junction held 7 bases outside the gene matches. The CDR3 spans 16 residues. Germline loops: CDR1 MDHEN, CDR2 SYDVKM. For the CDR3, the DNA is TGTGCCAGCAGTTACCTAGCGGGAGCTGGAACAGATACGCAGTATTTT. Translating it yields CASSYLAGAGTDTQYF.

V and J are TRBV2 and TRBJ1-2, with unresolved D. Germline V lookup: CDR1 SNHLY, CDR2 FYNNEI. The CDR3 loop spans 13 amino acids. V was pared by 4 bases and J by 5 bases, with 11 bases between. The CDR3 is CASSASEEYGYTF. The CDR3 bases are TGTGCCAGCAGTGCCTCAGAAGAGTATGGCTACACCTTC.

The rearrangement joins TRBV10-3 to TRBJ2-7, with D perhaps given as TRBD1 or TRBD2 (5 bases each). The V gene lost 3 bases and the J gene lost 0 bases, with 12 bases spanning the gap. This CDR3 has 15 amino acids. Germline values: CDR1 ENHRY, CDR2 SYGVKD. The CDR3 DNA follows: TGTGCCATCAGTGAAGGGACCGCCGGCTCCTACGAGCAGTACTTC. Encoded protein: CAISEGTAGSYEQYF.

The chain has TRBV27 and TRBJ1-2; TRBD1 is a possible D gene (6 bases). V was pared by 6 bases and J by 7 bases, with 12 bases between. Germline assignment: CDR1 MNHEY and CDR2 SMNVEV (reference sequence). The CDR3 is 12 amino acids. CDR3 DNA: TGTGCCAGCAGACAGGGTGAGGGTGGCTACACCTTC. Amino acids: CASRQGEGGYTF.

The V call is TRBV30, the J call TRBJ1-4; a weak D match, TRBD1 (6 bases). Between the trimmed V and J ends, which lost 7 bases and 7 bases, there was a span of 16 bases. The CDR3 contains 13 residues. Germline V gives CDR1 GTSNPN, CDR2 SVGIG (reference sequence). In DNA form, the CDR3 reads TGTGCCTCCTACAGGGACTCTGGTGAAAAACTGTTTTTT. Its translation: CASYRDSGEKLFF.

This CDR3 is CATSRDIGVGEKLFF. The CDR3 DNA reads as TGTGCCACCAGCAGAGATATAGGGGTTGGGGAAAAACTGTTTTTT. The chain has TRBV15 and TRBJ1-4, with D possibly being TRBD1 (5 bases). Germline-derived CDR1 and CDR2 are LNHNV and YYDKDF (reference sequence). V lost 0 bases and J lost 8, with 13 bases in between. This CDR3 spans 15 amino acids. The full variable domain, its missing parts supplied by reference TRBV15 and TRBJ1-4, is DAMVIQNPRYQVTQFGKPVTLSCSQTLNHNVMYWYQQKSSQAPKLLFHYYDKDFNNEADTPDNFQSRRPNTSFCFLDIRSPGLGDTAMYLCATSRDIGVGEKLFFGSGTQLSVL.

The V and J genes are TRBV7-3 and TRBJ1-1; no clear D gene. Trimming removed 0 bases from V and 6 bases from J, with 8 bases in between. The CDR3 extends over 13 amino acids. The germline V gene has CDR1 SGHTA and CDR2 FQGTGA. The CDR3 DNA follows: TGTGCCAGCAGCTTAACAGGGTCTGCTGAAGCTTTCTTT. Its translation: CASSLTGSAEAFF. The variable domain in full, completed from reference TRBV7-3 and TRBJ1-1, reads GAGVSQTPSNKVTEKGKYVELRCDPISGHTALYWYRQSLGQGPEFLIYFQGTGAADDSGLPNDRFFAVRPEGSVSTLKIQRTERGDSAVYLCASSLTGSAEAFFGQGTRLTVV.

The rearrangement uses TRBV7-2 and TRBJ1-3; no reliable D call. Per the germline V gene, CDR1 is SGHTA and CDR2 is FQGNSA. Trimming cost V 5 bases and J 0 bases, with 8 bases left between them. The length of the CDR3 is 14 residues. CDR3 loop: CASSTLSSGNTIYF. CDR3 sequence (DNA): TGTGCCAGCAGCACGTTAAGCTCTGGAAACACCATATATTTT.

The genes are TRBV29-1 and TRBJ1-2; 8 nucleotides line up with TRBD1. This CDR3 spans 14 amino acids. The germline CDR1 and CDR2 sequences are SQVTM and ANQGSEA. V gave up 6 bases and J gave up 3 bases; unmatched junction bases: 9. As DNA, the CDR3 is TGCAGCGTCGGGACAGGCGGACCCTACTATGGCTACACCTTC. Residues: CSVGTGGPYYGYTF.

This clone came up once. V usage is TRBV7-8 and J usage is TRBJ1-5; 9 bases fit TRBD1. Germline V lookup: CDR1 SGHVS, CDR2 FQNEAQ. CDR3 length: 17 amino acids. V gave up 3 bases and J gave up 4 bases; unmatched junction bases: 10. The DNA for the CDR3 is TGTGCCAGCAGCTTTTATGAGACAGGGGGATGGAATCAGCCCCAGCATTTT. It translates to CASSFYETGGWNQPQHF.